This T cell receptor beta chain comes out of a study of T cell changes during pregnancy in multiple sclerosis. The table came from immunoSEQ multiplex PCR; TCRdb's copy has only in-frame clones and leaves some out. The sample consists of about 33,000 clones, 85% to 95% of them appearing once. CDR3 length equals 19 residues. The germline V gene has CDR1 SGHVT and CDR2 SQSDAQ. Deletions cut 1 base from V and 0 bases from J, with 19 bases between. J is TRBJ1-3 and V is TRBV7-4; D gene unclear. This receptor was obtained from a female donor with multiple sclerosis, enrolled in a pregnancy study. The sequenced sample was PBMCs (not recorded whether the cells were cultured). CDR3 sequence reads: CASSLGKLKTKNSGNTIYF. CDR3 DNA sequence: TGTGCCAGCAGCTTAGGAAAACTGAAAACCAAGAACTCTGGAAACACCATATATTTT.